These 4 T cell receptor beta chains originate from one sample sequenced in a study of cytomegalovirus exposure and HLA in healthy donors. This PCR relied on a set of 60 Vbeta primers and 13 Jbeta primers. Some clones are missing from TCRdb's copy, which holds only in-frame ones; the method was immunoSEQ multiplex PCR. The repertoire consists of about 100,000 clones, with about 74% occurring once and the leading ten covering 4% to 5.5%. Input material: PBMCs. Receptors originate from a woman younger than 35 in good health and CMV-seropositive.

The V call is TRBV29-1, the J call TRBJ2-1; 8 positions agree with TRBD2. This CDR3 spans 14 amino acids. The germline V gene encodes CDR1 SQVTM and CDR2 ANQGSEA. The V and J ends lost 4 bases and 4 bases, in that order; junction bases with no gene match: 6. The CDR3 loop reads CSVGDSGKYNEQFF. Written as DNA, the CDR3 is TGCAGCGTTGGCGATAGCGGGAAATACAATGAGCAGTTCTTC.

The V and J genes are TRBV7-3 and TRBJ1-6; D remains ambiguous. There are 13 residues in the CDR3. Germline CDR1 SGHTA, CDR2 FQGTGA. The V end was cut by 0 bases, the J end by 11 bases, with 8 bases between. CDR3 DNA sequence: TGTGCCAGCAGCTTAACGTCCGAGCCACCCCTCCACTTT. Its protein is CASSLTSEPPLHF. The variable domain in full, with the rest retrieved from reference TRBV7-3 and TRBJ1-6, is GAGVSQTPSNKVTEKGKYVELRCDPISGHTALYWYRQSLGQGPEFLIYFQGTGAADDSGLPNDRFFAVRPEGSVSTLKIQRTERGDSAVYLCASSLTSEPPLHFGNGTRLTVT.

This chain joins TRBV6-5 and TRBJ2-6, with 7 bases matching TRBD2. The J segment lost 0 bases and the V segment lost 6 bases, leaving 2 bases of the junction unmatched. The CDR3 consists of 15 residues. Per the germline V gene, CDR1 is MNHEY and CDR2 is SVGAGI. CDR3 amino acids: CASSRGGSGANVLTF. CDR3 DNA: TGTGCCAGCAGCCGCGGGGGCTCTGGGGCCAACGTCCTGACTTTC.

The chain is built from TRBV4-1 and TRBJ2-3; D perhaps matches TRBD1 (6 bases). Deletions cut 4 bases from V and 6 bases from J, with 14 bases between. The CDR3 totals 14 residues. Germline lookup yields CDR1 MGHRA and CDR2 YSYEKL. The CDR3 loop is CASSLWTERDTQYF. DNA for the CDR3: TGCGCCAGCAGCCTCTGGACAGAGCGGGATACGCAGTATTTT.